The T cell receptor beta chain described here comes from a study of cytomegalovirus exposure and HLA in healthy donors. Study summary: Earlier, roughly 120 million unique TCR beta sequences were recovered from approximately 180 million T cells by an analysis. Samples from HLA-typed donors yielded about 85 million unique TCRs in an early data release.

Though nominally healthy at sampling, donors likely had unrecorded immune exposures. PCR primers comprised 60 Vbeta and 13 Jbeta primers. TCRdb's table, derived via immunoSEQ multiplex PCR, lists solely in-frame clones and lacks some. Of some 110,000 clones in the sample, approximately 73% were seen once. CDR1 is WSHSY, CDR2 SAAADI, per germline. V was clipped by 7 bases and J by 5 bases, with 14 bases between them. The CDR3 has 13 amino acids. V usage is TRBV10-2 and J usage is TRBJ1-2, with D possibly matching TRBD1 (6 bases). Material: PBMCs. The TCR was taken from a man aged 55 to 70 in good health and CMV-seropositive. The CDR3 sequence: CASNEQGKYGYTF. The CDR3 region has the DNA TGCGCCAGCAACGAACAGGGCAAATATGGCTACACCTTC.